This T cell receptor beta chain was identified during a study of blood T cell repertoires in COVID-19. Study as a whole: Collection of acute and convalescent COVID-19 samples took place in the United States, Italy and Spain. PBMCs, B-cell-depleted T cells, or T cells provided the cDNA or gDNA that made up the material.

Methods used by the authors: Amplified reference gene primers provided the basis for estimating nucleated cell counts. The table came from immunoSEQ multiplex PCR; TCRdb's copy has only in-frame clones and leaves some out. V and J calls plus clone size are reproduced from that table; the DNA served to infer D and trimming. Among roughly 120,000 clones listed, around 82% were seen once. Germline CDR1 is WSHSY and CDR2 is SAAADI. This CDR3 has 16 amino acids. V was clipped by 11 bases and J by 2 bases; unmatched bases: 13. Specimen: peripheral blood. The chain joins TRBV10-2 to TRBJ2-2, with TRBD2 matching over 8 bases. This TCR was recovered from a human donor in a cohort sampled during active or convalescent COVID-19. CDR3 in DNA: TGCGCCCGCGGGGGGCCGGGGGGGCCTAACACCGGGGAGCTGTTTTTT. Amino acids: CARGGPGGPNTGELFF.